This is a list of T cell receptor beta chains from one sample in a study of blood T cell repertoires in COVID-19. The protocol was immunoSEQ multiplex PCR, while the TCRdb copy is restricted to in-frame clones and leaves out a portion. The repertoire includes some 400,000 clones, approximately 92% of them detected once, and 1% to 1.3% sits in the top ten. The sample comprised PBMCs or T cells enriched from blood (not recorded which). The source is a man between 25 and 39 years old who had recovered from COVID-19. CDR3s include the opening cysteine and the closing phenylalanine or tryptophan. The order of the fields is D gene, V gene, clone size, J gene, CDR3 DNA, CDR3 protein. A D gene is named only where the DNA matches it firmly. Size is stated for part of the rows, as once, few or many counts, or as a class when the clone is expanded.

>.|TRBV15|.|TRBJ1-5
TGTGCCACCGGGGGGGCTCTAAATCAGCCCCAGCATTTT
CATGGALNQPQHF
>TRBD2|TRBV5-8|.|TRBJ2-1
TGTGCCAGCAGCTTGGATCGGGAGAGCGGGGACAATGAGCAGTTCTTC
CASSLDRESGDNEQFF
>TRBD1|TRBV9|.|TRBJ1-1
TGTGCCAGCAGGGGACAGCAGAACACTGAAGCTTTCTTT
CASRGQQNTEAFF
>.|TRBV28|.|TRBJ2-1
TGTGCCAGCAGTTCAGGGGTCAATGAGCAGTTCTTC
CASSSGVNEQFF
>TRBD2|TRBV19|.|TRBJ2-3
TGTGCCAGTAGTATGTTAGCGGGAGTCGTAGGAGATACGCAGTATTTT
CASSMLAGVVGDTQYF
>TRBD2|TRBV5-1|.|TRBJ2-7
TGCGCCAGCAGCTTTTCGGGAGGGCCTGAAGAGCAGTACTTC
CASSFSGGPEEQYF
>TRBD1|TRBV5-6|.|TRBJ1-2
TGTGCCAGCAGCTTGGGGACAGGGGGCTATGGCTACACCTTC
CASSLGTGGYGYTF
>.|TRBV5-5|.|TRBJ1-5
TGTGCCAGCAGCCCAGACAGTAGCAATCAGCCCCAGCATTTT
CASSPDSSNQPQHF
>TRBD1|TRBV11-3|.|TRBJ2-1
TGTGCCAGCAGCTTAGGACAGGGATCCTACAATGAGCAGTTCTTC
CASSLGQGSYNEQFF
>TRBD2|TRBV30|once|TRBJ2-3
TGTGCCTGGAGTGTCGCGACTAGCGGCTACACAGATACGCAGTATTTT
CAWSVATSGYTDTQYF
>.|TRBV19|.|TRBJ1-3
TGTGCCAGTAGTATACTATTTACAGCCCTCCAGTCTGGAAACACCATATATTTT
CASSILFTALQSGNTIYF
>TRBD2|TRBV7-8|.|TRBJ2-7
TGTGCCAGCAGCGGACATAGCGGGACCCTCTACGAGCAGTACTTC
CASSGHSGTLYEQYF
>TRBD2|TRBV4-1|.|TRBJ2-7
TGCGCCAGCAGCCAGGGACTAGCGGGAGGGCAAAACTCCTACGAGCAGTACTTC
CASSQGLAGGQNSYEQYF
>.|TRBV28|.|TRBJ1-6
TGTGCCAGCAGTCCCAAGAGAGACTCCTATAATTCACCCCTCCACTTT
CASSPKRDSYNSPLHF
>.|TRBV12-3/TRBV12-4|.|TRBJ2-1
TGTGCCAGCAGTTTAAGTTGGGGCGATGAGCAGTTCTTC
CASSLSWGDEQFF
>.|TRBV11-2|.|TRBJ1-4
TGTGCCAGCAGCTCAAGGACGGGGAATTCGGAAAAACTGTTTTTT
CASSSRTGNSEKLFF
>TRBD1|TRBV18|.|TRBJ1-1
TGTGCCAGCTCACCGCGGGACAGGGTCCCTGAAGCTTTCTTT
CASSPRDRVPEAFF
>.|TRBV5-5|.|TRBJ1-5
TGTGCCAGCAGCCTGTGGGGGGGCACCAATCAGCCCCAGCATTTT
CASSLWGGTNQPQHF